This record covers a single T cell receptor (beta chain). Generated by immunoSEQ multiplex PCR, the TCRdb table keeps only in-frame clones and is missing some. The table lists around 100,000 clones, approximately 85% of them singletons, with around 2.2% in the top ten. In germline, CDR1 is WSHSY, CDR2 SAAADI. CDR3 length: 11 amino acids. Trimming removed 0 bases at V and 5 bases at J, with 2 bases between. The entry originates in a study of blood T cell repertoires in COVID-19. This TCR derives from a human donor in a cohort sampled during active COVID-19. The rearrangement uses TRBV10-2 and TRBJ2-7; D remains unclear. The sequencing sample was made of peripheral blood. CDR3 in DNA: TGCGCCAGCAGTGAGTCCGACGAGCAGTACTTC. Translated, it gives CASSESDEQYF.